The 26 T cell receptor beta chains presented below share a single source sample, sequenced in a study of beta chain features in type 1 diabetes. Investigators reverse transcribed all isolated RNA, so they sequenced expressed TCRB transcripts. TCRdb's copy holds only in-frame clones and misses some; the assay was immunoSEQ multiplex PCR. The data hold 850,000 to 900,000 clones, with under 20% observed a single time. Sequenced: naive CD4+ T cells from blood. The receptors come from a woman aged 18-29 years in good health.

In this sample, this clone turned up a few times. The rearrangement links TRBV29-1 to TRBJ1-2, with D tentatively TRBD1 (6 bases). The CDR3 spans 12 residues. The V and J ends lost 6 bases and 3 bases respectively, with 11 bases between them. Germline CDR1 is SQVTM and CDR2 is ANQGSEA. CDR3 in amino acids: CSVLGGDYGYTF. DNA for the CDR3: TGCAGCGTATTAGGGGGGGACTATGGCTACACCTTC.

This clone was detected a few times. V is TRBV5-6 and J is TRBJ2-7, with D perhaps matching TRBD2 (6 bases). Germline V gene sequence: CDR1 SGHDT, CDR2 YYEEEE. With 2 bases removed from V and 1 base from J, the gap between germline ends came to 10 bases. The CDR3 has 14 residues. CDR3 region: CASSFRDWSYEQYF. The CDR3 DNA sequence: TGTGCCAGCAGCTTTCGGGACTGGTCCTACGAGCAGTACTTC.

The rearrangement uses TRBV28 and TRBJ2-5; 7 positions agree with TRBD2. The CDR3 spans 15 residues. In germline, CDR1 is MDHEN, CDR2 SYDVKM. V gave up 3 bases and J gave up 5 bases; unmatched junction bases: 9. The CDR3 DNA reads as TGTGCCAGCAGTTTCCGGGGGGTGGGCGAGGAGACCCAGTACTTC. Translated, it gives CASSFRGVGEETQYF.

This clone was seen more than once but under ten times. The genes are TRBV9 and TRBJ2-1, with 12 bases aligning to TRBD2. The germline gives CDR1 SGDLS, CDR2 YYNGEE. V trimming: 2 bases; J trimming: 6 bases; junction bases outside the gene matches: 6. The CDR3 extends over 16 amino acids. In DNA form, the CDR3 reads TGTGCCAGCAGCGTGGTCCGGACTAGCGGGGTCAATGAGCAGTTCTTC. Translating it yields CASSVVRTSGVNEQFF.

This clone came up a few times. The chain uses TRBV27 and TRBJ2-5, with TRBD1 matching over 8 bases. The J call is in doubt because the DNA end fits TRBJ2-7 better. The CDR3 has 14 residues. The V gene's germline CDR1 is MNHEY and CDR2 SMNVEV (reference sequence). The CDR3 sequence: CASSLRRGPDEQYF. The DNA of the CDR3 is TGTGCCAGCAGTTTACGCAGGGGGCCCGACGAGCAGTACTTC.

Only a few counts were recorded for this clone. This chain joins TRBV9 and TRBJ2-7; perhaps D is TRBD1 or TRBD2 (5 bases each). The CDR3 runs 15 residues. Trimming stripped 2 bases from V and 5 bases from J, with 17 bases between. Germline V gene sequence: CDR1 SGDLS, CDR2 YYNGEE. CDR3 DNA sequence: TGTGCCAGCAGCGTCCAAGGGACCTTCGAGCACGAGCAGTACTTC. Encoded protein: CASSVQGTFEHEQYF.

This chain uses TRBV9 with TRBJ1-3; D remains ambiguous. V shed 7 bases and J shed 1 base, with 15 bases lying between them. The germline CDR1 and CDR2 sequences are SGDLS and YYNGEE. The CDR3 consists of 15 residues. The DNA for the CDR3 is TGTGCCAGCTGGACGGGGAGCTTTTCTGGAAACACCATATATTTT. It is translated as CASWTGSFSGNTIYF.

This clone has a handful of counts. The CDR3 is CASSQDLRDRDYEQYF. Written as DNA, the CDR3 is TGCGCCAGCAGCCAAGATCTCCGGGACAGGGATTACGAGCAGTACTTC. The chain links TRBV4-3 to TRBJ2-7; 9 bases line up with TRBD1. The CDR3 runs 16 residues. The germline V gene has CDR1 LGHNA and CDR2 YSLEER. With V trimmed by 0 bases and J by 4 bases, 7 bases remained unmatched.

V and J are TRBV7-6 and TRBJ2-5; no definite D call. Germline lookup yields CDR1 SGHVS and CDR2 FNYEAQ. The CDR3 spans 16 residues. V lost 5 bases to trimming and J lost 0 bases, with 16 bases between them. CDR3: CASSQGRTMHQETQYF. CDR3 sequence (DNA): TGTGCCAGCAGCCAAGGACGGACCATGCACCAAGAGACCCAGTACTTC.

This chain links TRBV19 with TRBJ1-2, with 12 bases that match TRBD1. V shed 7 bases and J 4 bases; nucleotides not matched to a gene: 10. The CDR3 is 16 amino acids. Germline V gene sequence: CDR1 LNHDA, CDR2 SQIVND (reference sequence). The CDR3: CASNTPGTGGIYGYTF. Here the CDR3 DNA reads TGTGCCAGTAACACCCCCGGGACAGGGGGCATCTATGGCTACACCTTC.

The gene calls are TRBV5-4 and TRBJ2-1; D remains ambiguous. The CDR3 runs to 14 residues. Germline assignment: CDR1 SGHNT and CDR2 YYREEE (reference sequence). V gave up 2 bases and J gave up 2 bases, with 8 bases separating them. In nucleotides, the CDR3 is TGTGCCAGCAGCTTAGGGTCCCCCTACAATGAGCAGTTCTTC. This codes for CASSLGSPYNEQFF.

This clone was found a few times. The chain couples TRBV7-2 to TRBJ2-3; D not resolved. The germline V and J ends were trimmed by 0 bases and 4 bases, with 5 bases remaining between them. Germline V lookup: CDR1 SGHTA, CDR2 FQGNSA. This CDR3 spans 13 amino acids. The chain's CDR3 is CASSLATADTQYF. DNA for the CDR3: TGTGCCAGCAGCTTAGCAACGGCAGATACGCAGTATTTT. Together with reference TRBV7-2 and TRBJ2-3, the CDR3 gives the full variable domain: GAGVSQSPSNKVTEKGKDVELRCDPISGHTALYWYRQSLGQGLEFLIYFQGNSAPDKSGLPSDRFSAERTGGSVSTLTIQRTQQEDSAVYLCASSLATADTQYFGPGTRLTVL.

The rearrangement uses TRBV4-3 and TRBJ2-2; D could derive from TRBD1 or TRBD2 (5 bases each). Germline CDR1 reads LGHNA; CDR2 reads YSLEER. The CDR3 runs to 15 residues. V shed 0 bases and J shed 6 bases, with 11 bases lying between them. This CDR3 reads CASSQDSGRSGELFF. CDR3 coding DNA: TGCGCCAGCAGCCAAGATTCGGGACGTTCCGGGGAGCTGTTTTTT.

The rearrangement links TRBV7-8 to TRBJ1-3; maybe TRBD1 (6 bases). The CDR3 is 18 amino acids. Germline V gives CDR1 SGHVS, CDR2 FQNEAQ. Trimming removed 5 bases at V and 0 bases at J, with 20 bases between. CDR3 nucleotides: TGTGCCAGCAGCCCAAGGGGGGTAAAGGGCCCCTCTGGAAACACCATATATTTT. It encodes CASSPRGVKGPSGNTIYF.

This chain connects TRBV6-6 to TRBJ1-2; D possibly corresponds to TRBD1 (5 bases). Trimming left V 6 bases short and J 6 bases short, with 20 bases between. CDR3 length: 15 amino acids. From germline, CDR1 is MNHNY and CDR2 SVGAGI (reference sequence). CDR3 DNA: TGTGCCAGCAGCCAGGGAGCCGGGACGAGAGATGGCTACACCTTC. Protein product: CASSQGAGTRDGYTF.

The chain couples TRBV5-1 to TRBJ2-5, with TRBD2 matching 10 bases. V lost 6 bases and J lost 2; bases outside the gene matches: 1. Germline-derived CDR1 and CDR2 are SGHRS and YFSETQ. The CDR3 has 13 residues. The CDR3 DNA follows: TGCGCCAGCAAACTAGCGGGACAAGAGACCCAGTACTTC. Protein: CASKLAGQETQYF.

V is TRBV6-6 and J is TRBJ2-2; possible D gene TRBD1, 5 bases. The CDR3 runs to 15 residues. Trimming took off 2 bases at V and 2 bases at J, with 9 bases between the two ends. CDR1 and CDR2 (germline): MNHNY, SVGAGI (reference sequence). The CDR3 protein is CASSYGRANTGELFF. The CDR3 DNA reads as TGTGCCAGCAGTTACGGCAGGGCCAACACCGGGGAGCTGTTTTTT.

The table lists this clone with a few counts. This sequence joins TRBV5-1 and TRBJ1-1; D remains ambiguous. The CDR3 length is 13 residues. CDR1 and CDR2 (germline): SGHRS, YFSETQ. V lost 4 bases and J 8 bases, leaving 15 bases between the germline ends. CDR3 sequence reads: CASSALTSLEAFF. CDR3 bases: TGCGCCAGCAGCGCGCTAACCTCCTTGGAAGCTTTCTTT.

As to this clone: Other nucleotide sequences from this sample produce the same CDR3. This sequence joins TRBV5-1 and TRBJ2-7; D gene unclear. The CDR3 loop spans 11 amino acids. Trimming took 0 bases from V and 6 from J, leaving 4 bases between them. Germline V gene lookup returns CDR1 SGHRS and CDR2 YFSETQ. CDR3 sequence: CASSLDSEQYF. CDR3 nucleotide sequence: TGCGCCAGCAGCTTGGATAGCGAGCAGTACTTC.

V usage is TRBV7-9 and J usage is TRBJ2-3, with D possibly being TRBD1 (5 bases). This CDR3 has 16 amino acids. Germline values: CDR1 SEHNR, CDR2 FQNEAQ (reference sequence). Deletions cut 2 bases from V and 4 bases from J, with 16 bases between. CDR3 DNA sequence: TGTGCCAGCAGCTTAAATCAGGGTATTACAGCAGATACGCAGTATTTT. It codes for CASSLNQGITADTQYF.

This clone was counted many times. The V call is TRBV10-3, the J call TRBJ1-2, with 9 bases that match TRBD1. Per the germline V gene, CDR1 is ENHRY and CDR2 is SYGVKD. CDR3 length: 13 amino acids. Trimming took 6 bases from V and 7 from J; bases not matched to a gene: 6. The CDR3 bases are TGTGCCATCAGACGGGACAGGGAGTCTGGCTACACCTTC. Amino acid sequence: CAIRRDRESGYTF.

This clone came up a few times. The V call is TRBV6-6, the J call TRBJ2-5; 8 bases align to TRBD2. The length of the CDR3 is 14 residues. Germline trimming cut 6 bases from V and 5 bases from J; bases unmatched to any gene: 8. CDR1 and CDR2 (germline): MNHNY, SVGAGI (reference sequence). The CDR3 spells CASSGLALGETQYF. In DNA form, the CDR3 reads TGTGCCAGCAGCGGACTAGCTTTAGGGGAGACCCAGTACTTC.

This clone has just a few counts. The rearrangement joins TRBV7-2 to TRBJ2-1; D remains unclear. The V end was cut by 3 bases, the J end by 4 bases, with 7 bases between. The CDR3 is made up of 13 amino acids. The germline V gene has CDR1 SGHTA and CDR2 FQGNSA. CDR3 in DNA: TGTGCCAGCAGCTTCGCGCGATACAATGAGCAGTTCTTC. The encoded protein is CASSFARYNEQFF.

V usage is TRBV5-6 and J usage is TRBJ2-5; 7 bases are shared with TRBD2. CDR1 SGHDT and CDR2 YYEEEE come from the germline V gene. This CDR3 spans 14 amino acids. V lost 3 bases to trimming and J lost 5 bases; unmatched junction nucleotides: 7. The DNA for the CDR3 is TGTGCCAGCAGCTGGGGCGGGAGAGGCGAGACCCAGTACTTC. It codes for CASSWGGRGETQYF.

V gene TRBV7-2 combines with J gene TRBJ2-7; D perhaps matches TRBD2 (6 bases). CDR3 size: 14 residues. Germline V lookup: CDR1 SGHTA, CDR2 FQGNSA. V lost 5 bases to trimming and J lost 5 bases, with 16 bases between them. CDR3 sequence (DNA): TGTGCCAGCAGCACCCGGGACTTAGCCCACGAGCAGTACTTC. It encodes CASSTRDLAHEQYF.

There are a few counts of this clone. This chain joins TRBV19 and TRBJ1-1, with D uncertain. The V gene lost 2 bases and the J gene lost 6 bases, with 13 bases spanning the gap. Looked up from germline, CDR1 is LNHDA and CDR2 is SQIVND (reference sequence). This CDR3 has 14 residues. The CDR3 here is CASSISTRAAEAFF. Written as DNA, the CDR3 is TGTGCCAGTAGTATAAGTACGCGGGCAGCTGAAGCTTTCTTT.